A selection of T cell receptor beta chains follows, all from one sample in a study of T cell changes during pregnancy in multiple sclerosis. Assay: immunoSEQ multiplex PCR; the TCRdb copy retains only in-frame clones and omits some. The table shows about 80,000 clones, with less than 95% occurring only once. This sample comprised peripheral blood, obtained in the third trimester of pregnancy. All receptors come from a female donor with multiple sclerosis, enrolled in a pregnancy study. The CDR3 runs from the conserved cysteine through the conserved F or W. The D gene is left open where the match is weak. Size tells how often a clone was seen (once, few, many) or the class of an expanded clone, and some rows leave it out.

size: .
D: .
J: TRBJ1-1
V: TRBV6-5
CDR3: CASSYSITTATTEAFF
DNA: TGTGCCAGCAGTTACTCGATTACGACAGCAACCACTGAAGCTTTCTTT

size: .
D: TRBD1
J: TRBJ1-1
V: TRBV7-3
CDR3: CASSADRVTEAFF
DNA: TGTGCCAGCAGCGCCGACAGGGTCACTGAAGCTTTCTTT

size: .
D: .
J: TRBJ2-7
V: TRBV25-1
CDR3: CASSKGGSYEQYF
DNA: TGTGCCAGCAGCAAAGGGGGAAGCTACGAGCAGTACTTC

size: .
D: TRBD1
J: TRBJ1-1
V: TRBV5-1
CDR3: CASSSTGQEYSGAFF
DNA: TGCGCCAGCAGCTCCACGGGACAGGAGTATTCCGGAGCTTTCTTT

size: .
D: TRBD1
J: TRBJ2-5
V: TRBV11-3
CDR3: CASSSTGSQETQYF
DNA: TGTGCCAGCAGCTCGACAGGGTCCCAAGAGACCCAGTACTTC

size: .
D: TRBD1
J: TRBJ1-2
V: TRBV9
CDR3: CASSPGTGHGYTF
DNA: TGTGCCAGCAGCCCCGGGACAGGCCATGGCTACACCTTC

size: once
D: .
J: TRBJ2-1
V: TRBV20-1
CDR3: CSAINGVLQFF
DNA: TGCAGTGCTATAAACGGAGTTCTACAGTTCTTC

size: once
D: TRBD2
J: TRBJ2-2
V: TRBV27
CDR3: CASASGSTGELFF
DNA: TGTGCCTCGGCTAGCGGGAGCACCGGGGAGCTGTTTTTT

size: .
D: TRBD1
J: TRBJ2-3
V: TRBV7-6
CDR3: CASSLAGQDPSTDTQYF
DNA: TGTGCCAGCAGCTTAGCCGGACAGGACCCAAGCACAGATACGCAGTATTTT

size: .
D: .
J: TRBJ2-2
V: TRBV5-4
CDR3: CASSRSNTGELFF
DNA: TGTGCCAGCAGCCGGAGTAACACCGGGGAGCTGTTTTTT

size: once
D: .
J: TRBJ2-7
V: TRBV13
CDR3: CASSLSRTYEQYF
DNA: TGTGCCAGCAGCTTAAGCAGGACCTACGAGCAGTACTTC

size: .
D: TRBD1
J: TRBJ1-4
V: TRBV2
CDR3: CASTKRDSPKLFF
DNA: TGTGCCAGCACTAAAAGGGACAGCCCAAAACTGTTTTTT

size: .
D: TRBD1
J: TRBJ1-1
V: TRBV6-5
CDR3: CASGDRGPAEAFF
DNA: TGTGCCAGTGGGGACAGGGGGCCCGCTGAAGCTTTCTTT

size: .
D: TRBD1
J: TRBJ1-2
V: TRBV6-5
CDR3: CASSPTDRGGGYTF
DNA: TGTGCCAGCAGCCCTACAGACAGGGGGGGTGGCTACACCTTC

size: .
D: TRBD2
J: TRBJ2-3
V: TRBV5-1
CDR3: CASSLGGTSGGITDTQYF
DNA: TGCGCCAGCAGCTTGGGCGGGACTAGCGGGGGGATCACAGATACGCAGTATTTT

size: few
D: TRBD1
J: TRBJ1-6
V: TRBV11-1
CDR3: CASSLGTGGERPLHF
DNA: TGTGCCAGCAGCTTGGGTACAGGGGGCGAGAGACCCCTCCACTTT

size: .
D: TRBD1
J: TRBJ2-7
V: TRBV5-1
CDR3: CASSLADRATYEQYF
DNA: TGCGCCAGCAGCTTGGCGGACAGGGCTACGTACGAGCAGTACTTC

size: .
D: TRBD1
J: TRBJ1-2
V: TRBV25-1
CDR3: CASSQLSGGGYTF
DNA: TGTGCCAGCAGCCAACTCTCAGGGGGTGGCTACACCTTC

size: few
D: .
J: TRBJ1-6
V: TRBV6-4
CDR3: CASSPYSSYNSPLHF
DNA: TGTGCCAGCAGTCCCTATTCCTCCTATAATTCACCCCTCCACTTT

size: .
D: .
J: TRBJ2-7
V: TRBV5-1
CDR3: CASSSFSGNEQYF
DNA: TGCGCCAGCAGCTCCTTTTCGGGTAACGAGCAGTACTTC

size: .
D: TRBD2
J: TRBJ2-2
V: TRBV9
CDR3: CASSVASGGAGTGELFF
DNA: TGTGCCAGCAGCGTGGCTAGCGGGGGGGCGGGCACCGGGGAGCTGTTTTTT

size: .
D: .
J: TRBJ2-3
V: TRBV7-8
CDR3: CASSLETASTDTQYF
DNA: TGTGCCAGCAGCTTGGAGACAGCTAGCACAGATACGCAGTATTTT

size: .
D: TRBD2
J: TRBJ2-5
V: TRBV5-6
CDR3: CASRLGLAGAHGETQYF
DNA: TGTGCCAGCAGGTTAGGACTAGCGGGGGCCCATGGAGAGACCCAGTACTTC

size: .
D: .
J: TRBJ2-1
V: TRBV5-6
CDR3: CASSTGDEYNEQFF
DNA: TGTGCCAGCAGCACGGGGGACGAATACAATGAGCAGTTCTTC

size: .
D: TRBD1
J: TRBJ1-1
V: TRBV19
CDR3: CASSRGTGREKNTEAFF
DNA: TGTGCCAGTAGCCGAGGGACAGGGCGGGAAAAAAACACTGAAGCTTTCTTT

size: .
D: TRBD2
J: TRBJ2-5
V: TRBV5-4
CDR3: CASSLGPGLAGRETQYF
DNA: TGTGCCAGCAGCTTGGGACCTGGACTAGCGGGCCGAGAGACCCAGTACTTC

size: .
D: .
J: TRBJ2-7
V: TRBV5-1
CDR3: CASHRELGVGEQYF
DNA: TGCGCCAGCCACAGGGAGTTAGGGGTTGGCGAGCAGTACTTC

size: .
D: .
J: TRBJ1-3
V: TRBV19
CDR3: CATQANRVVYGNTIYF
DNA: TGTGCCACTCAGGCGAACAGGGTTGTTTACGGAAACACCATATATTTT

size: .
D: .
J: TRBJ2-3
V: TRBV13
CDR3: CASSLGGGVSDTQYF
DNA: TGTGCCAGCAGCTTAGGCGGCGGGGTTTCTGATACGCAGTATTTT

size: .
D: .
J: TRBJ2-3
V: TRBV27
CDR3: CASSPTPGLLTDTQYF
DNA: TGTGCCAGCAGTCCTACGCCGGGACTCCTCACAGATACGCAGTATTTT

size: .
D: .
J: TRBJ1-3
V: TRBV10-3
CDR3: CAITYSSGNTIYF
DNA: TGTGCCATCACCTATTCCTCTGGAAACACCATATATTTT

size: .
D: TRBD2
J: TRBJ2-3
V: TRBV9
CDR3: CASSDRGLAGGITDTQYF
DNA: TGTGCCAGCAGCGACAGAGGACTAGCGGGGGGGATCACAGATACGCAGTATTTT

size: .
D: .
J: TRBJ2-1
V: TRBV7-7
CDR3: CASSLGTGFHNEQFF
DNA: TGTGCTAGCAGCTTAGGCACAGGGTTCCACAATGAGCAGTTCTTC

size: .
D: TRBD1
J: TRBJ1-4
V: TRBV6-5
CDR3: CASSSQGVNEKLFF
DNA: TGTGCCAGCAGTTCACAGGGGGTTAATGAAAAACTGTTTTTT

size: .
D: TRBD1
J: TRBJ1-1
V: TRBV5-6
CDR3: CASSFGQGNTEAFF
DNA: TGTGCCAGCAGCTTTGGACAGGGGAACACTGAAGCTTTCTTT

size: .
D: TRBD1
J: TRBJ1-1
V: TRBV5-4
CDR3: CASSDPVTPGQGVFTEAFF
DNA: TGTGCCAGCAGCGACCCTGTTACTCCGGGACAGGGGGTGTTCACTGAAGCTTTCTTT

size: .
D: .
J: TRBJ1-4
V: TRBV6-6
CDR3: CASMGNEKLFF
DNA: TGTGCCAGCATGGGCAATGAAAAACTGTTTTTT

size: .
D: .
J: TRBJ1-5
V: TRBV7-2
CDR3: CASSPQGFLGAQPQHF
DNA: TGTGCCAGCAGCCCCCAGGGATTTCTTGGCGCTCAGCCCCAGCATTTT

size: many
D: TRBD2
J: TRBJ2-1
V: TRBV29-1
CDR3: CSVDMWVAGRGYEQFF
DNA: TGCAGCGTTGACATGTGGGTAGCGGGGCGCGGCTATGAGCAGTTCTTC

size: few
D: TRBD1
J: TRBJ1-2
V: TRBV9
CDR3: CASSLPGTAYGYTF
DNA: TGTGCCAGCAGCTTACCCGGGACAGCCTATGGCTACACCTTC

size: once
D: TRBD1
J: TRBJ1-5
V: TRBV2
CDR3: CASKGQGVGQPQHF
DNA: TGTGCCAGCAAAGGACAGGGGGTCGGTCAGCCCCAGCATTTT

size: .
D: .
J: TRBJ1-4
V: TRBV6-1
CDR3: CASSERGWREKLFF
DNA: TGTGCCAGCAGTGAGAGGGGGTGGCGGGAAAAACTGTTTTTT

size: .
D: .
J: TRBJ2-3
V: TRBV2
CDR3: CASAGLRISDTQYF
DNA: TGTGCCAGCGCGGGACTCCGGATCTCAGATACGCAGTATTTT

size: .
D: .
J: TRBJ1-5
V: TRBV27
CDR3: CASSLGGRKFSDQPQHF
DNA: TGTGCCAGCAGTTTAGGAGGAAGGAAGTTCTCGGATCAGCCCCAGCATTTT